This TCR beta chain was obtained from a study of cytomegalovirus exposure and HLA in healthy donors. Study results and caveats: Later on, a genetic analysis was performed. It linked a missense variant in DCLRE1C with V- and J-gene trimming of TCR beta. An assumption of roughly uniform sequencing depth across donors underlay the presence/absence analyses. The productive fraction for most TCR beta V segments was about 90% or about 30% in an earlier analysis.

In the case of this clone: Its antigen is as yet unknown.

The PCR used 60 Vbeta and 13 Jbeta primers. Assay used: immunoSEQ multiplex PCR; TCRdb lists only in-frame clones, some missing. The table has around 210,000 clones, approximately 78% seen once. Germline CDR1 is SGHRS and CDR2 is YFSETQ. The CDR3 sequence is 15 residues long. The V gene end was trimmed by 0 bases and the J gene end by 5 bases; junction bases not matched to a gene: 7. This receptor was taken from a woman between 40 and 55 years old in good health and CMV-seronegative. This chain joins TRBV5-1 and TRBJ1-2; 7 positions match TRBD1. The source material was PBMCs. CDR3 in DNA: TGCGCCAGCAGCTTGGAGGGGGCGCCCCGTTATGGCTACACCTTC. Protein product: CASSLEGAPRYGYTF.